These 8 T cell receptor beta chains originate from one sample sequenced in a study of blood T cell repertoires in COVID-19. The table came from immunoSEQ multiplex PCR; TCRdb's copy has only in-frame clones and leaves some out. The repertoire has about 150,000 clones, approximately 91% of them found once; the top ten carry under 2.5%. Sequenced: peripheral blood. These receptors originate from a woman aged 70 to 79 with acute or convalescent COVID-19.

The rearrangement links TRBV21-1 to TRBJ2-7; the table assigns TRBD1, which was not confirmed against the DNA. TRBV21-1 has pseudogene status. The CDR3 length is 15 residues. CDR3 protein: CASSKGRQGSYEQYV. CDR3 DNA sequence: TGTGCCAGCAGCAAGGGAAGACAGGGTTCCTACGAGCAGTACGTC.

The chain employs TRBV3-1 (or the pseudogene TRBV3-2) and TRBJ2-3; possibly TRBD2 for D (7 bases). This CDR3 is 21 amino acids long. Germline V CDR1 and CDR2: LGHDT, YNNKEL (reference sequence). Trimming left V 4 bases short and J 1 base short, with 30 bases between. As DNA, the CDR3 is TGTGCCAGCAGCCCCGCCACGGAGAGCCAAGTGAGGGGGGGCCGCACAGATACGCAGTATTTT. Translating it yields CASSPATESQVRGGRTDTQYF.

The chain is built from TRBV10-2 and TRBJ1-1; 7 nucleotides align to TRBD1. Looked up from germline, CDR1 is WSHSY and CDR2 is SAAADI. The ends lost 3 bases at V and 6 bases at J; junction bases unmatched: 13. The CDR3 runs to 16 residues. The CDR3 region is CASSDPGGSGTPEAFF. Written as DNA, the CDR3 is TGCGCCAGCAGTGATCCAGGGGGGTCGGGAACGCCTGAAGCTTTCTTT.

The CDR3 nucleotides are TGTGCCAGCAGTTCCGACAAGGTTCAGCGCTACACCTTC. The encoded protein is CASSSDKVQRYTF. The chain is built from TRBV2 and TRBJ1-2; D ambiguous. V was pared by 5 bases and J by 9 bases, with 16 bases between. This CDR3 is 13 amino acids long. CDR1 and CDR2 from the germline V gene are SNHLY and FYNNEI.

The rearrangement joins TRBV11-2 to TRBJ1-2; the D gene is possibly TRBD1 (6 bases). V lost 5 bases and J 4 bases, leaving 20 bases between the germline ends. From germline, CDR1 is SGHAT and CDR2 FQNNGV. CDR3 size: 16 residues. CDR3 protein: CASSTPTRQAGYGYTF. The CDR3 bases are TGTGCCAGCAGCACCCCGACCCGACAGGCCGGCTATGGCTACACCTTC.

The gene calls are TRBV29-1 and TRBJ1-1; D gene unclear. Per germline, CDR1 SQVTM and CDR2 ANQGSEA. The V end lost 2 bases, the J end lost 1 base, and 23 bases lay between the germline ends. This CDR3 spans 18 amino acids. The CDR3 protein is CSVETTRRNWAGNTEAFF. Written as DNA, the CDR3 is TGCAGCGTTGAAACGACTCGGAGGAATTGGGCAGGGAACACTGAAGCTTTCTTT. Full variable domain (outside the CDR3, taken from reference TRBV29-1 and TRBJ1-1): SAVISQKPSRDICQRGTSLTIQCQVDSQVTMMFWYRQQPGQSLTLIATANQGSEATYESGFVIDKFPISRPNLTFSTLTVSNMSPEDSSIYLCSVETTRRNWAGNTEAFFGQGTRLTVV.

The V and J genes are TRBV7-2 and TRBJ2-5; 11 bases are a match to TRBD2. Trimming at V came to 5 bases and at J to 6 bases, leaving 11 bases not matched to a gene. The CDR3 is 16 residues long. Germline V gene lookup returns CDR1 SGHTA and CDR2 FQGNSA. The CDR3 region is CASSPPGLAGGKTQYF. CDR3 nucleotide sequence: TGTGCCAGCAGCCCCCCGGGGCTAGCGGGGGGAAAGACCCAGTACTTC.

This sequence joins TRBV5-1 and TRBJ2-5; 9 nucleotides match TRBD2. The CDR3 is 17 residues long. Trimming took 1 base from V and 4 from J; bases not matched to a gene: 11. Germline loops: CDR1 SGHRS, CDR2 YFSETQ. In nucleotides, the CDR3 is TGCGCCAGCAGCTTGTTGTCTCGCGGGGGGGGGCGAGAGACCCAGTACTTC. It is translated as CASSLLSRGGGRETQYF.